A single sample is the source of the 18 T cell receptor beta chains below, sequenced in a study of vaccination and CD4 T cells after COVID-19. Researchers used the Oncomine TCR Beta short-read assay to sequence DNA from cultured CD4+ T cells. TCRdb reprocessed the PCR reads with MiXCR, giving one entry per CDR3 protein. The sample shows 10,000 to 15,000 distinct CDR3 sequences, 50% of them seen only once. These receptors lack a known antigen. This sample's treatment: approximately 9-day PBMC culture with coronavirus spike peptide pools or control peptides (ViraFEST assay). Sequencing was performed on CD4+ T cells from blood, cultured in vitro. These receptors all come from a human donor who had recovered from COVID-19.

The gene calls are TRBV6-2 or TRBV6-3 and TRBJ1-2; TRBD1 aligns across 8 bases. Trimming removed 5 bases from V and 5 bases from J; junction bases left unmatched: 16. This CDR3 contains 17 residues. CDR1 and CDR2 from the germline V gene are MNHEY and SVGEGT. The CDR3 bases are TGTGCCAGCAGTAGCCCCATCCAGGACAGGGAAGCGTATGGCTACACCTTC. Residues: CASSSPIQDREAYGYTF.

This rearrangement joins TRBV11-3 to TRBJ2-1; the D is unclear. The V end lost 1 base, the J end lost 1 base, and 8 bases lay between the germline ends. Germline V gene lookup returns CDR1 SGHNT and CDR2 YENEEA. The CDR3 totals 15 residues. CDR3 region: CASSLAPLSYNEQFF. The CDR3, as DNA: TGTGCCAGCAGCTTAGCTCCCCTATCCTACAATGAGCAGTTCTTC.

The chain has TRBV5-1 and TRBJ1-1; D is unresolved. Germline lookup yields CDR1 SGHRS and CDR2 YFSETQ. CDR3 size: 13 residues. Trimming took 0 bases from V and 1 from J, leaving 4 bases between them. CDR3 in amino acids: CASSLVRNTEAFF. CDR3 DNA sequence: TGCGCCAGCAGCTTGGTCAGGAACACTGAAGCTTTCTTT.

The chain recombines TRBV2 with TRBJ1-4; D remains unclear. The CDR3 has 13 residues. V was clipped by 5 bases and J by 10 bases, with 14 bases between them. Germline CDR1 SNHLY, CDR2 FYNNEI. CDR3 loop: CASSRINDGKLFF. DNA of the CDR3: TGTGCCAGCAGTCGAATAAATGATGGAAAACTGTTTTTT.

In its sample, this clonotype was seen a few times. The chain combines TRBV11-3 with TRBJ2-5, with D perhaps TRBD2 (5 bases). Germline assignment: CDR1 SGHNT and CDR2 YENEEA. Deletions cut 1 base from V and 3 bases from J, with 9 bases between. CDR3 length equals 14 residues. The chain's CDR3 is CASSLGGRKETQYF. The CDR3 DNA follows: TGTGCCAGCAGCTTAGGAGGGCGGAAAGAGACCCAGTACTTC.

The gene calls are TRBV7-8 and TRBJ1-5; TRBD1 matches 9 bases. V was pared by 7 bases and J by 4 bases, with 8 bases of the junction left unmatched. The germline CDR1 and CDR2 sequences are SGHVS and FQNEAQ. The CDR3 has 15 amino acids. CDR3 protein: CASNRGDRANQPQHF. In DNA, the CDR3 is TGTGCCAGCAACCGTGGGGACAGGGCTAATCAGCCCCAGCATTTT.

J is TRBJ2-1 and V is TRBV3-1; D unresolved. Germline V lookup: CDR1 LGHDT, CDR2 YNNKEL (reference sequence). V was shortened by 0 bases and J by 8 bases, with 8 bases between the two germline ends. The CDR3 length is 13 residues. The CDR3 DNA sequence: TGTGCCAGCAGCCAAGATGATCGGCATGAGCAGTTCTTC. Amino acids: CASSQDDRHEQFF.

This clonotype has a handful of counts. The chain carries TRBV10-2 and TRBJ1-2; TRBD1 is a possible D gene (5 bases). The V end lost 3 bases, the J end lost 2 bases, and 13 bases lay between the germline ends. The CDR3 consists of 15 residues. The germline gives CDR1 WSHSY, CDR2 SAAADI. In DNA form, the CDR3 reads TGCGCCAGCAGTGACGACCCCGGGACGAACTATGGCTACACCTTC. It specifies CASSDDPGTNYGYTF.

The V gene is TRBV9, the J gene TRBJ2-2; TRBD2 aligns across 9 bases. Per germline, CDR1 SGDLS and CDR2 YYNGEE. The CDR3 is made up of 19 amino acids. V was clipped by 0 bases and J by 6 bases; unmatched bases: 15. CDR3 coding DNA: TGTGCCAGCAGCGTAGGGTCAATAGCGGGGGCCCTTGTGTCCGGGGAGCTGTTTTTT. It yields the protein CASSVGSIAGALVSGELFF.

This CDR3 is CSARAGGGATGELFF. The CDR3 nucleotides are TGCAGTGCTAGAGCTGGCGGGGGGGCCACCGGGGAGCTGTTTTTT. The chain is built from TRBV20-1 and TRBJ2-2; 9 nucleotides align to TRBD2. This CDR3 is built from 15 residues. Germline V gene lookup returns CDR1 DFQATT and CDR2 SNEGSKA (reference sequence). Trimming removed 1 base from V and 4 bases from J; junction bases left unmatched: 4.

The chain is built from TRBV30 and TRBJ2-7; the D gene is possibly TRBD1 (5 bases). The CDR3 spans 13 residues. CDR1 and CDR2 (germline): GTSNPN, SVGIG (reference sequence). Between the trimmed V and J ends, which lost 6 bases and 4 bases, there was a span of 16 bases. The CDR3 loop reads CACDSATGYEQYF. DNA for the CDR3: TGTGCCTGCGACAGCGCTACCGGGTACGAGCAGTACTTC.

The chain recombines TRBV6-1 with TRBJ1-2, with D maybe TRBD1 (5 bases). Germline lookup yields CDR1 MNHNS and CDR2 SASEGT. This CDR3 is built from 12 residues. The V gene lost 6 bases and the J gene lost 6 bases, with 11 bases spanning the gap. The CDR3 loop reads CASRPGWDGYTF. The CDR3 coding sequence is TGTGCCAGCAGGCCAGGGTGGGATGGCTACACCTTC.

The sample holds a few counts of this clonotype. The chain is built from TRBV6-1 and TRBJ1-1; no definite D call. V was cut by 7 bases and J by 2 bases, with 14 bases left in between. There are 14 residues in the CDR3. CDR1 is MNHNS, CDR2 SASEGT, per germline. The CDR3 nucleotides read TGTGCCAGCACCCCTAACACGGACAACACTGAAGCTTTCTTT. Translated: CASTPNTDNTEAFF.

V and J are TRBV7-8 and TRBJ1-5; the match to TRBD1 covers 7 bases. Trimming cost V 1 base and J 4 bases; bases outside gene matches: 4. Germline V lookup: CDR1 SGHVS, CDR2 FQNEAQ. The length of the CDR3 is 15 residues. The CDR3 DNA reads as TGTGCCAGCAGCTTAGGGGACAGCGCTAATCAGCCCCAGCATTTT. It codes for CASSLGDSANQPQHF. Looking up the rest from reference TRBV7-8 and TRBJ1-5 gives the full variable domain: GAGVSQSPRYKVAKRGQDVALRCDPISGHVSLFWYQQALGQGPEFLTYFQNEAQLDKSGLPSDRFFAERPEGSVSTLKIQRTQQEDSAVYLCASSLGDSANQPQHFGDGTRLSIL.

This rearrangement joins TRBV7-2 to TRBJ1-4, with D possibly TRBD1 on 5 matching bases. Germline CDR1 is SGHTA and CDR2 is FQGNSA. The CDR3 has 17 amino acids. Trimming left V 4 bases short and J 4 bases short, with 19 bases between. The CDR3 protein is CASSYPPGRGGNEKLFF. The CDR3 nucleotides read TGTGCCAGCAGCTACCCCCCCGGGAGGGGAGGTAATGAAAAACTGTTTTTT. Together with reference TRBV7-2 and TRBJ1-4, the CDR3 gives the full variable domain: GAGVSQSPSNKVTEKGKDVELRCDPISGHTALYWYRQSLGQGLEFLIYFQGNSAPDKSGLPSDRFSAERTGGSVSTLTIQRTQQEDSAVYLCASSYPPGRGGNEKLFFGSGTQLSVL.

By its share, this clonotype is medium-sized. V gene TRBV6-1 combines with J gene TRBJ1-2, with 9 bases lining up with TRBD1. The CDR3 loop spans 15 amino acids. Trimming took 8 bases from V and 5 from J; bases not matched to a gene: 12. Germline values: CDR1 MNHNS, CDR2 SASEGT. CDR3 DNA sequence: TGTGCCAGCCAGCTCCTGACAGGGGGAGAGTATGGCTACACCTTC. Translation: CASQLLTGGEYGYTF.

This clonotype was found a few times. The chain couples TRBV6-2 or TRBV6-3 to TRBJ1-2, with 7 bases matching TRBD1. In germline, CDR1 is MNHEY, CDR2 SVGEGT. This CDR3 spans 12 amino acids. Unmatched junction bases numbered 4, after V lost 9 bases and J lost 3 bases. As DNA, the CDR3 is TGTGCCAGTAATCAGGGGGACTATGGCTACACCTTC. Translating it yields CASNQGDYGYTF.

The V gene is TRBV19, the J gene TRBJ1-5; a weak D match, TRBD1 (6 bases). V gave up 5 bases and J gave up 10 bases, with 21 bases separating them. Per the germline V gene, CDR1 is LNHDA and CDR2 is SQIVND (reference sequence). The CDR3 runs 15 residues. CDR3 DNA: TGTGCCAGTAGTGATCGGGAGGGGGGGCTCGAACCCCAGCATTTT. Translation gives CASSDREGGLEPQHF. The variable domain in full, completed from reference TRBV19 and TRBJ1-5, reads DGGITQSPKYLFRKEGQNVTLSCEQNLNHDAMYWYRQDPGQGLRLIYYSQIVNDFQKGDIAEGYSVSREKKESFPLTVTSAQKNPTAFYLCASSDREGGLEPQHFGDGTRLSIL.